The TCR beta chain described here comes from a study of T cells in tuberculosis. Study-wide context: Sequenced TCRs come from CD1B-GMM tetramer-binding T cells.

The CDR3 is 19 amino acids. V was pared by 7 bases and J by 1 base, with 18 bases of the junction left unmatched. Germline CDR1 MNHEY, CDR2 SMNVEV (reference sequence). After thawing and overnight rest, PBMC were stained with GMM-loaded CD1B tetramer, viability dye and anti-CD3 for sorting. C32 glucose monomycolate from Rhodococcus equi was loaded onto the CD1B tetramers. About 100,000 tetramer-negative cells were sorted from each donor. The repertoire was sequenced with immunoSEQ multiplex PCR; TCRdb's copy has only in-frame clones and lacks some. The table shows approximately 59,000 clones, with roughly 79% occurring only once.

Specimen: CD1b-GMM tetramer-negative cells sorted from PBMCs. The receptor was derived from an adult woman with latent tuberculosis. The chain combines TRBV27 with TRBJ2-4; 8 nucleotides align to TRBD2. CDR3 protein: CASKGGRAGDGGAKNIQYF. The DNA of the CDR3 is TGTGCCAGCAAGGGCGGTCGAGCGGGAGATGGGGGGGCCAAAAACATTCAGTACTTC.